One and the same sample provided the 16 T cell receptor beta chains below, sequenced in a study of blood T cell repertoires in COVID-19 (TCRdb year 2020). Libraries were constructed by the immunoSEQ multiplex PCR assay. TCRdb's version of the immuneACCESS table is confined to in-frame rearrangements and falls short of the full clone set. An unresolved V gene accounts for under half of the shortfall where checked; the remainder is of unknown origin. The sample table records approximately 300,000 clones; 85% to 95% of these occur just once. The top ten hold 3% to 5% of the sample. Sequencing input: PBMCs or T cells enriched from blood (not recorded which). The receptor set was obtained from a woman aged 25 to 39 who had been exposed to COVID-19.

This clone came up once. The rearrangement links TRBV7-9 to TRBJ2-1, with D possibly being TRBD2 (5 bases). Germline lookup yields CDR1 SEHNR and CDR2 FQNEAQ (reference sequence). V gave up 2 bases and J gave up 0 bases, with 14 bases separating them. This CDR3 comprises 17 residues. DNA of the CDR3: TGTGCCAGCAGCTTAACCGACTACTCAAGCTCCTACAATGAGCAGTTCTTC. Amino acid sequence: CASSLTDYSSSYNEQFF.

The chain uses TRBV2 and TRBJ2-7, with D hard to call. Deletions cut 4 bases from V and 4 bases from J, with 5 bases between. Germline values: CDR1 SNHLY, CDR2 FYNNEI. CDR3 size: 11 residues. The CDR3 region is CASSALYEQYF. CDR3 DNA sequence: TGTGCCAGCAGTGCCTTATACGAGCAGTACTTC.

The chain carries TRBV7-9 and TRBJ2-3; 10 nucleotides match TRBD2. V shed 4 bases and J 4 bases; nucleotides not matched to a gene: 5. The V gene's germline CDR1 is SEHNR and CDR2 FQNEAQ (reference sequence). The CDR3 is made up of 15 amino acids. Written as DNA, the CDR3 is TGTGCCAGCAGCTCAAGCGGGGGGGTTTCAGATACGCAGTATTTT. As protein: CASSSSGGVSDTQYF.

This sequence joins TRBV6-5 and TRBJ1-2; no clear D. The CDR3 sequence is 15 residues long. Germline V gene lookup returns CDR1 MNHEY and CDR2 SVGAGI. V was shortened by 6 bases and J by 4 bases, with 18 bases between the two germline ends. Written as DNA, the CDR3 is TGTGCCAGCAGCGTTCCCCGAGGAATTGGCTATGGCTACACCTTC. This codes for CASSVPRGIGYGYTF.

The chain combines TRBV13 with TRBJ2-1; TRBD2 agrees at 13 bases. CDR3 length equals 17 residues. Germline CDR1 is PRHDT and CDR2 is FYEKMQ (reference sequence). V trimming: 0 bases; J trimming: 5 bases; junction bases outside the gene matches: 4. CDR3 bases: TGTGCCAGCAGCTTAGGTCTAGGGACTAGCGGGGACAATGAGCAGTTCTTC. This encodes CASSLGLGTSGDNEQFF.

J is TRBJ2-3 and V is TRBV9, with D possibly TRBD1 on 6 matching bases. Per the germline V gene, CDR1 is SGDLS and CDR2 is YYNGEE. The CDR3 loop spans 13 amino acids. V was trimmed by 3 bases and J by 7 bases, leaving 12 bases between them. In DNA, the CDR3 is TGTGCCAGCAGCGGGCCCGGGACAAATACGCAGTATTTT. Translation gives CASSGPGTNTQYF.

The chain joins TRBV2 to TRBJ2-7, with D possibly being TRBD2 (5 bases). From germline, CDR1 is SNHLY and CDR2 FYNNEI. This CDR3 contains 13 residues. Trimming stripped 0 bases from V and 6 bases from J, with 9 bases between. CDR3 in amino acids: CASSEAPGIEQYF. The CDR3 coding sequence is TGTGCCAGCAGTGAAGCGCCGGGGATCGAGCAGTACTTC.

The chain uses TRBV30 and TRBJ2-7, with TRBD1 matching 8 bases. The CDR3 contains 13 residues. With 2 bases clipped from V and 7 bases from J, the junction kept 7 bases outside the gene matches. The V gene's germline CDR1 is GTSNPN and CDR2 SVGIG (reference sequence). CDR3: CAWSRQGAGEQYF. CDR3 coding DNA: TGTGCCTGGAGTCGGCAGGGGGCAGGTGAGCAGTACTTC.

The rearrangement uses TRBV5-1 and TRBJ2-3; D may be TRBD2 (6 bases). There are 14 residues in the CDR3. Trimming removed 8 bases at V and 3 bases at J, with 16 bases between. CDR1 is SGHRS, CDR2 YFSETQ, per germline. CDR3 amino acids: CASTSGPRTDTQYF. The CDR3 DNA reads TGCGCCAGTACAAGCGGGCCTAGGACAGATACGCAGTATTTT.

This sequence joins TRBV4-1 and TRBJ2-2; the D gene is possibly TRBD2 (5 bases). V lost 6 bases and J lost 0, with 17 bases in between. CDR1 and CDR2 (germline): MGHRA, YSYEKL. This CDR3 region has 17 residues. The CDR3 is CASSRGWGTPNTGELFF. The CDR3 region has the DNA TGCGCCAGCAGTCGGGGTTGGGGTACTCCGAACACCGGGGAGCTGTTTTTT.

This clone was seen only a few times. The J gene is TRBJ1-1, the V gene TRBV19; a weak D match, TRBD1 (6 bases). Trimming cost V 4 bases and J 4 bases, with 13 bases left between them. The length of the CDR3 is 14 residues. Per the germline V gene, CDR1 is LNHDA and CDR2 is SQIVND (reference sequence). As DNA, the CDR3 is TGTGCCAGTAGTAAGAGGGGGGGGATCACTGAAGCTTTCTTT. It is translated as CASSKRGGITEAFF.

This chain uses TRBV10-3 with TRBJ1-5; 9 bases fit TRBD1. V shed 1 base and J 6 bases; nucleotides not matched to a gene: 10. This CDR3 spans 17 amino acids. Germline V CDR1 and CDR2: ENHRY, SYGVKD. CDR3 bases: TGTGCCATCAGTGAGTACCCCCGGGACAGGGTCGGTCAGCCCCAGCATTTT. Translation gives CAISEYPRDRVGQPQHF.

The chain carries TRBV3-1 (or the pseudogene TRBV3-2) and TRBJ1-4; D is undetermined. The CDR3 extends over 15 amino acids. Trimming stripped 2 bases from V and 7 bases from J, with 14 bases between. Per germline, CDR1 LGHDT and CDR2 YNNKEL (reference sequence). The CDR3 sequence is CASSQSSARSEKLFF. CDR3 DNA: TGTGCCAGCAGCCAATCCTCCGCCCGGTCTGAAAAACTGTTTTTT.

This clone was seen just once. V gene TRBV3-1 (or the pseudogene TRBV3-2) combines with J gene TRBJ1-1, with unresolved D. The CDR3 spans 14 residues. V was cut by 7 bases and J by 3 bases, with 15 bases left in between. Per the germline V gene, CDR1 is LGHDT and CDR2 is YNNKEL (reference sequence). DNA of the CDR3: TGTGCCAGCACCAATACCGGGTCCCACACTGAAGCTTTCTTT. Translating gives CASTNTGSHTEAFF.

A few counts support this clone. V gene TRBV18 combines with J gene TRBJ1-5; 10 bases are shared with TRBD1. Germline V lookup: CDR1 KGHSH, CDR2 LQKENI. The V segment lost 3 bases and the J segment 1 base; nucleotides outside the gene matches: 6. The CDR3 consists of 17 residues. The CDR3 region is CASSPRGQGGSNQPQHF. The CDR3 DNA reads TGTGCCAGCTCACCCAGAGGACAGGGGGGAAGCAATCAGCCCCAGCATTTT.

V and J are TRBV3-1 (or the pseudogene TRBV3-2) and TRBJ1-6; 10 bases align to TRBD1. V shed 3 bases and J 9 bases; nucleotides not matched to a gene: 5. CDR3 length equals 15 residues. In germline, CDR1 is LGHDT, CDR2 YNNKEL (reference sequence). The DNA of the CDR3 is TGTGCCAGCAGCCAGACCCGGGACAGGGGTTCACCCCTCCACTTT. This translates into CASSQTRDRGSPLHF.